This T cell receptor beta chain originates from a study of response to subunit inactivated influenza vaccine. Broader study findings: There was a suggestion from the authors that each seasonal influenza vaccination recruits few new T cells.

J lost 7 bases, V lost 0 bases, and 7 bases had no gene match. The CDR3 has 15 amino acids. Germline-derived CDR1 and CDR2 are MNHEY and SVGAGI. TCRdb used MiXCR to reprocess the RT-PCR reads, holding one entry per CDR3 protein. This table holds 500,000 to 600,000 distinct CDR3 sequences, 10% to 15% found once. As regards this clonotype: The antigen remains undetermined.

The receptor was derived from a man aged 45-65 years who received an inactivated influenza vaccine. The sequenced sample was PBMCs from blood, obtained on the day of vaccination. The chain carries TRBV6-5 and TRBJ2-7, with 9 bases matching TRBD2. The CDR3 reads CASSYSAGGTGEQYF. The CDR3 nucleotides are TGTGCCAGCAGTTACTCAGCGGGAGGAACGGGAGAGCAGTACTTC.